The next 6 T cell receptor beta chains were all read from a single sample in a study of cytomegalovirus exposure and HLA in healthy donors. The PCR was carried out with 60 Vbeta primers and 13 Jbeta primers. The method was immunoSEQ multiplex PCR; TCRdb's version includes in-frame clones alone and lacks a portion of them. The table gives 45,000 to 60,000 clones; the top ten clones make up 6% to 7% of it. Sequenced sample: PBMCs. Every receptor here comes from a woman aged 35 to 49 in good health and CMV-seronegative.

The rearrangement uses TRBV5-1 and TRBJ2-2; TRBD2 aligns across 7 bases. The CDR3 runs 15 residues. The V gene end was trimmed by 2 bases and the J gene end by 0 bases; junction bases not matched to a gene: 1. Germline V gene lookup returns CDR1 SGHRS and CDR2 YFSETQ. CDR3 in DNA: TGCGCCAGCAGCTTAAGCGGGGCGAACACCGGGGAGCTGTTTTTT. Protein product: CASSLSGANTGELFF.

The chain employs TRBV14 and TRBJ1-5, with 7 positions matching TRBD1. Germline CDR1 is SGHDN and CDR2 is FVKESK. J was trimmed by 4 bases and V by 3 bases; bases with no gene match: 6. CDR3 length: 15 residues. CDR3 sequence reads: CASSQSGGWNQPQHF. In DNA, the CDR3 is TGTGCCAGCAGCCAGTCAGGGGGGTGGAATCAGCCCCAGCATTTT.

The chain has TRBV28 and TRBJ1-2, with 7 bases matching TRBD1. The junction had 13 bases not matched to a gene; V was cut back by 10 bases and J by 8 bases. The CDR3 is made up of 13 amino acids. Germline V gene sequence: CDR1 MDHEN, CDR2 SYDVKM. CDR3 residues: CATLKTGARGYTF. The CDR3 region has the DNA TGTGCCACCTTAAAAACAGGGGCTCGCGGCTACACCTTC.

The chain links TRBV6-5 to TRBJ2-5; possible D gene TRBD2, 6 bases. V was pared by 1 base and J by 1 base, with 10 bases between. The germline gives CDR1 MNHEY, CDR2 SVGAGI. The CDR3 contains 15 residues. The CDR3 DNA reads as TGTGCCAGCAGTTACTGGAGCGGGCTCCAAGAGACCCAGTACTTC. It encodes CASSYWSGLQETQYF.

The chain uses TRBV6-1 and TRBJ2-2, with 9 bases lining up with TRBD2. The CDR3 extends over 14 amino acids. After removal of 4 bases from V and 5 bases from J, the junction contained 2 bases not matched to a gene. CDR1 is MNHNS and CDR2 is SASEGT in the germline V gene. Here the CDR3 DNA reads TGTGCCAGCAGTGGACTAGCGGCTACCGGGGAGCTGTTTTTT. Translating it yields CASSGLAATGELFF.

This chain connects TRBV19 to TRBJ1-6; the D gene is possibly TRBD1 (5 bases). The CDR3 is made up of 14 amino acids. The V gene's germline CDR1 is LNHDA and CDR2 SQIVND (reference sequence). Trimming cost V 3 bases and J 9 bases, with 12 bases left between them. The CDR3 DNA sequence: TGTGCCAGTAGTATCAGTCAGGGTGGTTCACCCCTCCACTTT. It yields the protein CASSISQGGSPLHF.